This T cell receptor beta chain was captured in a study of CD8+ T cells in alopecia areata. Study in general: Treated patients were given oral tofacitinib, which was dosed at 5 to 10 mg twice daily.

Once RNA had been extracted, it was reverse transcribed into cDNA to act as the sequencing template. The table came from immunoSEQ multiplex PCR; TCRdb's copy has only in-frame clones and leaves some out. The data hold some 150,000 clones, with approximately 80% observed a single time. The CDR3 covers 13 residues. Germline V lookup: CDR1 MNHEY, CDR2 SVGAGI. Indicated treatment: oral pan-JAK inhibitor, 5-10 mg twice daily. This clone was observed a few times. The V gene is TRBV6-5, the J gene TRBJ2-5; D call uncertain. The J call may be wrong; the DNA end is better matched by TRBJ2-7. The receptor was isolated from a human donor with alopecia areata. Sample: CD8+ T cells sorted from blood, taken at week 4, from a patient treated with tofacitinib. CDR3: CASSYSSLSEQYF. The CDR3 nucleotides are TGTGCCAGCAGTTACTCGAGTTTATCCGAGCAGTACTTC.